Included here is one TCR beta chain sequence, with context. The protocol was immunoSEQ multiplex PCR, while the TCRdb copy is restricted to in-frame clones and leaves out a portion. The sample carries roughly 120,000 clones, roughly nine tenths recorded once. The data originate from a study of blood T cell repertoires in COVID-19. Study overall: Whether acute or convalescent, the COVID-19 samples came from the United States, Italy and Spain.

The CDR3 consists of 15 residues. Trimming left V 4 bases short and J 1 base short, with 13 bases between. Germline V gives CDR1 SGDLS, CDR2 YYNGEE. The clonotype originates from a man in his 70s with active or convalescent COVID-19. The chain employs TRBV9 and TRBJ2-3, with D perhaps matching TRBD2 (5 bases). Sequencing input: peripheral blood. CDR3 sequence reads: CASSTRVSGTDTQYF. CDR3 in DNA: TGTGCCAGCAGCACCCGGGTTAGCGGCACAGATACGCAGTATTTT.